This T cell receptor beta chain was captured by sequencing in a study of T-cell memory formation after mild COVID-19. This clonotype was picked up a small number of times. CDR1 is SGHNT, CDR2 YENEEA, per germline. Trimming cost V 4 bases and J 5 bases; bases outside gene matches: 8. The CDR3 covers 15 residues. TCRdb redid the calling of the 5' RACE reads with MiXCR, one entry per CDR3 protein. The profile covers hundreds of thousands of distinct CDR3 sequences, with roughly 22% appearing a single time and roughly 8.1% taken by the ten largest. V is TRBV11-3 and J is TRBJ2-5, with 9 bases matching TRBD1. The clonotype was recovered from an adult woman who had mild COVID-19 (a few samples of this study predate the infection). Cell type and time point are not known. The sample taken for sequencing was PBMCs or a T cell subset sorted from them (not recorded which). The CDR3 coding sequence is TGTGCCAGCAGCTACCCGACAGGGGGGAGGGAGACCCAGTACTTC. Amino acids: CASSYPTGGRETQYF.